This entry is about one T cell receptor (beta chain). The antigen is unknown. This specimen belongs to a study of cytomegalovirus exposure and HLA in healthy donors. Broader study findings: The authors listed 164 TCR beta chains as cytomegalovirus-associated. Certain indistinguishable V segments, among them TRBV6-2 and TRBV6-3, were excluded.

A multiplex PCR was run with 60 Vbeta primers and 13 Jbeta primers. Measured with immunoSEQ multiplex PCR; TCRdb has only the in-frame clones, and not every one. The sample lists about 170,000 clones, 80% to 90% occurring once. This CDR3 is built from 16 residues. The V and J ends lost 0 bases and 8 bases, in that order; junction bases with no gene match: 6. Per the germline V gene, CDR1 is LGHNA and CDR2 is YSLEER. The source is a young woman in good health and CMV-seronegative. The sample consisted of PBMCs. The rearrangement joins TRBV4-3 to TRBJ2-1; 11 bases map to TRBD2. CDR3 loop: CASSQELAGGGDEQFF. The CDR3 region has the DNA TGCGCCAGCAGCCAAGAGCTAGCGGGAGGCGGGGATGAGCAGTTCTTC.